The sequence of this TCR beta chain was determined in a study of cytomegalovirus exposure and HLA in healthy donors. Whole-study findings and limits: In a later analysis, TCR beta V- and J-gene trimming was associated with a missense DCLRE1C variant. The study had only CMV serostatus as immune exposure information. It was assumed in the presence/absence analyses that sequencing depth was roughly uniform across donors.

Details on this clone: Its antigen is unidentified. This specimen includes other DNA sequences encoding the same CDR3.

The primer mix had 60 Vbeta and 13 Jbeta primers. Some clones are missing from TCRdb's copy, which holds only in-frame ones; the method was immunoSEQ multiplex PCR. Of around 250,000 clones listed, about 80% are singletons. The material sequenced was PBMCs. The sequence came from a woman aged 60 to 75 in good health and CMV-seropositive.

CDR3 amino acids: CASSLRAEAFF. Written as DNA, the CDR3 is TGTGCCAGCAGTTTGAGGGCTGAAGCTTTCTTT. The V gene is TRBV28, the J gene TRBJ1-1, with D hard to call. The germline V gene encodes CDR1 MDHEN and CDR2 SYDVKM. CDR3 length: 11 residues. Trimming shortened V by 3 bases and J by 6 bases, and 5 bases separated the two germline ends.